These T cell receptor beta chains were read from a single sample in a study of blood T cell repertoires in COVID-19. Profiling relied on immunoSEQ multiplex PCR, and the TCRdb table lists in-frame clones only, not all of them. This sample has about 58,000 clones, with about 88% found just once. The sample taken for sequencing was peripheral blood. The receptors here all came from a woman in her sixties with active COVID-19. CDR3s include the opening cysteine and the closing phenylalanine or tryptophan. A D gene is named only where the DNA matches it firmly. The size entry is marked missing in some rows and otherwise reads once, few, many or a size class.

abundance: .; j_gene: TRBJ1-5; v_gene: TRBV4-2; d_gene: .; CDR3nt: TGTGCCAGCAGCCGTCTTGAGAGTCAGCCCCAGCATTTT; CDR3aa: CASSRLESQPQHF
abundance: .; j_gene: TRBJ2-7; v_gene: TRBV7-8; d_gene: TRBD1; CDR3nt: TGTGCCAGCAGTAAGACAGGGATTAGCTACGAGCAGTACTTC; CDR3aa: CASSKTGISYEQYF
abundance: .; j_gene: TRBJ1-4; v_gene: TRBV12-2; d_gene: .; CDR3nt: TGTGCAAGTCGCCGGGGACGGTCGGCGTGTGGGGCGGGGGTTCAAGAAAAACTGTTTTTT; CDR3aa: CASRRGRSACGAGVQEKLFF
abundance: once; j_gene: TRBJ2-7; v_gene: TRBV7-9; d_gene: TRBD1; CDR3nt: TGTGCCAGCAGCTCGACAGGGGGATCTTACGAGCAGTACTTC; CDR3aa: CASSSTGGSYEQYF
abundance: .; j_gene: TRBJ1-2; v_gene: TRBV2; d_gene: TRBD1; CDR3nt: TGTGCCAGCAGTGGGGACAGGGGCTATGGCTACACCTTC; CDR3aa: CASSGDRGYGYTF
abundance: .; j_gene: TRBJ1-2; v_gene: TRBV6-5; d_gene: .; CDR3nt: TGTGCCAGCACTGCCGGGGTCTATGGCTACACCTTC; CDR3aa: CASTAGVYGYTF
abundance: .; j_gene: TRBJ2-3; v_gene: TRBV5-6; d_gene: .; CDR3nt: TGTGCCAGCAGCCAAGGACTGGAAACTAGTGCAGATACGCAGTATTTT; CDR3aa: CASSQGLETSADTQYF
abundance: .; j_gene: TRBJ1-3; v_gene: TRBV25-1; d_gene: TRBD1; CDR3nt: TGTGCCAGCAGGACAGGGACCACCATATATTTT; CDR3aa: CASRTGTTIYF
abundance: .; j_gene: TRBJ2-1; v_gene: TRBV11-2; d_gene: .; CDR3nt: TGTGCCAGCAGCCTAGCCGGGACTCTCAATGAGCAGTTCTTC; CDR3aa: CASSLAGTLNEQFF
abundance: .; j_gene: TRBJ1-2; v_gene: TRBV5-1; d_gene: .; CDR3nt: TGCGCCAGCAGCTTGGCCCCTGGGGGCGACTATGGCTACACCTTC; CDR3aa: CASSLAPGGDYGYTF
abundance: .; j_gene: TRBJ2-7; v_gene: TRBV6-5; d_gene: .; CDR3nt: TGTGCCAGCAGTTACCTCGGGAACGAGCAGTACTTC; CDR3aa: CASSYLGNEQYF
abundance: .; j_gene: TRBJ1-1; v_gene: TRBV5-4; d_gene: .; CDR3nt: TGTGCCAGCAGCCCCCTGGGAGCATGGAACACTGAAGCTTTCTTT; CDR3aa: CASSPLGAWNTEAFF
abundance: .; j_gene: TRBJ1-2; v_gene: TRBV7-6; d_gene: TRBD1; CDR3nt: TGTGCCAGCAGCTTGACAGGGGAAACAAATGGCTACACCTTC; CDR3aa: CASSLTGETNGYTF
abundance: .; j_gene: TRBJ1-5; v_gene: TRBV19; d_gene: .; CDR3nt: TGTGCCAGTAGTATCTCCCGGTATAGCAATCAGCCCCAGCATTTT; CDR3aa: CASSISRYSNQPQHF
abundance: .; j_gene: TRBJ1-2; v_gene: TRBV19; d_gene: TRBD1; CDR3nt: TGTGCCAGTAGTATCACCCCGGGACAGGGACTATACTATGGCTACACCTTC; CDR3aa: CASSITPGQGLYYGYTF
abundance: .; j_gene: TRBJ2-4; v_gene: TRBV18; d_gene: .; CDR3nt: TGTGCCAGCTCACCAGGGACTCTTTCAAACATTCAGTACTTC; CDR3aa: CASSPGTLSNIQYF
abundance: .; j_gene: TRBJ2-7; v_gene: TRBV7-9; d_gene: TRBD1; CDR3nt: TGTGCCAGCAGAGACAGGGGGCGAACCTACGAGCAGTACTTC; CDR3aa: CASRDRGRTYEQYF
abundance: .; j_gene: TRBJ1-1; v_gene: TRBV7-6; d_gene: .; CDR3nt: TGTGCCAGCCGGCTCTACCAAGGAGCGAACACTGAAGCTTTCTTT; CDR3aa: CASRLYQGANTEAFF
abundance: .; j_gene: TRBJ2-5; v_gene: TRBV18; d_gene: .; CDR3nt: TGTGCCAGCTCACCACGCGGGGAGACCCAGTACTTC; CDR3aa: CASSPRGETQYF
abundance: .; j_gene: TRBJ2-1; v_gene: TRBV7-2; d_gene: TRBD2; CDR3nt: TGTGCCAGCAGCCCCACTAGCGGGGGGCCGCTACAGCAGTTCTTC; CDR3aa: CASSPTSGGPLQQFF
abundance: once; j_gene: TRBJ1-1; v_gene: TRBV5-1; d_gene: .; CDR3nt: TGCGCCAGCAGCTTGGAATGGGGGGGTCACACTGAAGCTTTCTTT; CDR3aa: CASSLEWGGHTEAFF
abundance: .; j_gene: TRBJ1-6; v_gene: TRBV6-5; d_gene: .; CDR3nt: TGTGCCAGCAGCCAGACAGGTTCACCCCTCCACTTT; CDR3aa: CASSQTGSPLHF
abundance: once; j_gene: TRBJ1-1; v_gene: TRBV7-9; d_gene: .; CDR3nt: TGTGCCAGCAGCTTAGCGGACGGAGGGAACACTGAAGCTTTCTTT; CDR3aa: CASSLADGGNTEAFF
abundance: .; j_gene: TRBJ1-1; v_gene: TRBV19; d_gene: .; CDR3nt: TGTGCCAGTAGTATGGGCGGGGCAGGGAGAGCTTTCTTT; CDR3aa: CASSMGGAGRAFF
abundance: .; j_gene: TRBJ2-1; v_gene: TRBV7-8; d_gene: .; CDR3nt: TGTGCCAGCAGCTTAACTGTAAACTACAATGAGCAGTTCTTC; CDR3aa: CASSLTVNYNEQFF
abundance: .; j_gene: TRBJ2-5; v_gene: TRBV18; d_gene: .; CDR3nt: TGTGCCAGCTCACCACCTAACCAAGAGACCCAGTACTTC; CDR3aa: CASSPPNQETQYF
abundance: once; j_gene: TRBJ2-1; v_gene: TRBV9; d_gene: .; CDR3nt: TGTGCCAGCAGCTCTTCGGGCGGGGGCTTTGAGCAGTTCTTC; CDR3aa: CASSSSGGGFEQFF
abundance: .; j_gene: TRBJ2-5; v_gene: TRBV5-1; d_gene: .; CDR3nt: TGCGCCAGCAGCCGCCAGCTGGGGGGGCCCGGGGAGACCCAGTACTTC; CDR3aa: CASSRQLGGPGETQYF
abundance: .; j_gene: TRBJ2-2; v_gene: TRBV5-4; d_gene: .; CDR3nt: TGTGCCAGCAGCTTGAGGGGGGGCCATATCGGGGAGCTGTTTTTT; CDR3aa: CASSLRGGHIGELFF
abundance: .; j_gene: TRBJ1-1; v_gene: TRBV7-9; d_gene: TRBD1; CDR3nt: TGTGCCAGCAGCTTACAGGGGGTGGGGACTGAAGCTTTCTTT; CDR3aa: CASSLQGVGTEAFF
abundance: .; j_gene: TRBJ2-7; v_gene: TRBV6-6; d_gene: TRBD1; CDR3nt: TGTGCCAGCGGACGGGACAGCCCCGAGCAGTACTTC; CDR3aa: CASGRDSPEQYF
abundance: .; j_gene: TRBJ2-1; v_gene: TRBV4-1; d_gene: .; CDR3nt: TGCGCCAGCAGCCAAGGTGACACCGAGACCTACAATGAGCAGTTCTTC; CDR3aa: CASSQGDTETYNEQFF
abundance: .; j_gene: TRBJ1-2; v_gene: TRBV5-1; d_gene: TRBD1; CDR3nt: TGCGCCAGCAGCTTGGCCCTGACAGGGGATGGCTACACCTTC; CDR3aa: CASSLALTGDGYTF
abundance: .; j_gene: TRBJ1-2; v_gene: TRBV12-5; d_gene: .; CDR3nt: TGTGCTAGTGGTTTGTCCCCTCGAGGAGCTAACTATGGCTACACCTTC; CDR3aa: CASGLSPRGANYGYTF
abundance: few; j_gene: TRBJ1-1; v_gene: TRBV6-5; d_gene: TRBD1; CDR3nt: TGTGCCAGCAGTTACTCGGACAGGGGGGACACTGAAGCTTTCTTT; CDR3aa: CASSYSDRGDTEAFF
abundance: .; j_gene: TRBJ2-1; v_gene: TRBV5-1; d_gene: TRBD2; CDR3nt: TGCGCCAGCAGCTTCGGACTAGCGGGTTCCTACAATGAGCAGTTCTTC; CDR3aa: CASSFGLAGSYNEQFF
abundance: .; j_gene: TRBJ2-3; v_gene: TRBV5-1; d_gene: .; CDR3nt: TGCGCCAGCAGCTTGGTTATCGGCGGGGGCACAGATACGCAGTATTTT; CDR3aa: CASSLVIGGGTDTQYF